This T cell receptor (beta chain) stems from a study of cytomegalovirus exposure and HLA in healthy donors. Details on this clone: Its specificity is unknown.

The study, taken as a whole, reports: A link between a missense DCLRE1C variant and TCR beta V- and J-gene trimming emerged from a later analysis. Later work associated fewer than 20,000 TCR beta sequences with HLA alleles at 0.05 false discovery rate. In an earlier analysis, productive rearrangement rates for most beta V segments clustered near 90% or 30%.

PCR involved 60 Vbeta and 13 Jbeta primers. Only in-frame clones appear in the TCRdb table, and some are missing; sequencing was by immunoSEQ multiplex PCR. The sample records about 130,000 clones, roughly four fifths being singletons. The source of this sequence is a man aged 30 to 45 in good health and CMV-seronegative. What was sequenced was PBMCs.

This chain's CDR3 is CASSGPSGAGYYQPQHF. The CDR3 coding sequence is TGTGCCAGCAGTGGCCCTAGCGGAGCGGGGTATTATCAGCCCCAGCATTTT. The chain links TRBV28 to TRBJ1-5; D is ambiguous. There are 17 residues in the CDR3. Between the trimmed V and J ends, which lost 5 bases and 5 bases, there was a span of 22 bases. The V gene's germline CDR1 is MDHEN and CDR2 SYDVKM.